The clone carrying this TCR beta chain showed up just once. The data originate from a study of cytomegalovirus exposure and HLA in healthy donors. At the level of the study: From donors who were HLA-typed, an early data release held 81 million or so unique TCRs.

This PCR relied on a set of 60 Vbeta primers and 13 Jbeta primers. The assay was immunoSEQ multiplex PCR, and TCRdb's table has in-frame clones only and misses some. This sample has 140,000 or so clones, with 76% found just once. Sequenced material: PBMCs. The receptor was derived from a woman aged 40 to 50 in good health and CMV-seronegative.

CDR3 region: CASSYSGEPGNTIYF. The CDR3 DNA is TGTGCCAGCAGTTACTCAGGGGAACCTGGAAACACCATATATTTT. The chain links TRBV6-6 to TRBJ1-3; the D gene is possibly TRBD1 (5 bases). Germline V lookup: CDR1 MNHNY, CDR2 SVGAGI (reference sequence). V lost 0 bases and J lost 2, with 8 bases in between. The CDR3 extends over 15 amino acids.